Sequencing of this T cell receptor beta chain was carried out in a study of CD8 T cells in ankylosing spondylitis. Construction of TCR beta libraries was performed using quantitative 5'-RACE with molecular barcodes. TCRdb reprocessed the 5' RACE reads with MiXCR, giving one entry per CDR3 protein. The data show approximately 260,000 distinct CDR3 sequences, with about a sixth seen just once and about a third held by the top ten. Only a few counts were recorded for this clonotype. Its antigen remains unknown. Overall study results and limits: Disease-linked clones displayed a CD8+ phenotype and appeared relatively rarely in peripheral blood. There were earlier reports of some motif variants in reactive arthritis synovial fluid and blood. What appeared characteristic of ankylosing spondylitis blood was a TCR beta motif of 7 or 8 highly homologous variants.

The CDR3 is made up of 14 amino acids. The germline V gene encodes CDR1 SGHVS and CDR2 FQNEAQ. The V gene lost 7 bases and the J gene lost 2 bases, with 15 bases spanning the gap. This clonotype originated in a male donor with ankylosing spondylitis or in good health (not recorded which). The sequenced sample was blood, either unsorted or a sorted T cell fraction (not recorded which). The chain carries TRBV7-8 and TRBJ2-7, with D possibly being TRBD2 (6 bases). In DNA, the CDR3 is TGTGCCAGCACCCCAGGAGGGTTTACCTACGAGCAGTACTTC. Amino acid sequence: CASTPGGFTYEQYF.